This T cell receptor beta chain was recorded in a study of blood T cells in healthy people across ages. Findings and limits, study-wide: Comparison with aged donors showed that long-lived donors had more naive CD4+ cells and higher diversity.

Together with a sample-barcoded 5' primer, a J-beta primer mix was included in a second PCR lasting about 7 to 12 cycles. TCRdb re-called the 5' RACE reads through MiXCR, storing one row per CDR3 protein. Of roughly 800,000 distinct CDR3 sequences in the sample, 58% were seen once. Trimming removed 2 bases from V and 7 bases from J, with 12 bases in between. Germline CDR1 is MNHEY and CDR2 is SVGAGI. There are 15 residues in the CDR3. For this clonotype: Antigen unknown.

The gene calls are TRBV6-5 and TRBJ1-6; the D gene is possibly TRBD1 (5 bases). This TCR came from a man aged 30 to 45 in good health. The source material was blood. The CDR3 DNA reads as TGTGCCAGCAGTTACACCCGGGGCCTAAATTCACCCCTCCACTTT. Residues: CASSYTRGLNSPLHF.